The source of this T cell receptor beta chain is a study of control samples from healthy donors and cancer patients. Sequencing used immunoSEQ multiplex PCR; TCRdb keeps in-frame clones, though not all of them. The table records 150,000 to 200,000 clones, around nine tenths of them present only once. CDR1 KGHSH and CDR2 LQKENI come from the germline V gene. With 2 bases removed from V and 5 bases from J, the gap between germline ends came to 7 bases. This CDR3 has 13 amino acids. The material sequenced was blood. V and J are TRBV18 and TRBJ2-1; D may be TRBD2 (6 bases). The TCR sequence derives from a man under 40 in good health. This CDR3 is CASSPVADNEQFF. The CDR3 DNA reads TGTGCCAGCTCACCAGTAGCGGACAATGAGCAGTTCTTC.